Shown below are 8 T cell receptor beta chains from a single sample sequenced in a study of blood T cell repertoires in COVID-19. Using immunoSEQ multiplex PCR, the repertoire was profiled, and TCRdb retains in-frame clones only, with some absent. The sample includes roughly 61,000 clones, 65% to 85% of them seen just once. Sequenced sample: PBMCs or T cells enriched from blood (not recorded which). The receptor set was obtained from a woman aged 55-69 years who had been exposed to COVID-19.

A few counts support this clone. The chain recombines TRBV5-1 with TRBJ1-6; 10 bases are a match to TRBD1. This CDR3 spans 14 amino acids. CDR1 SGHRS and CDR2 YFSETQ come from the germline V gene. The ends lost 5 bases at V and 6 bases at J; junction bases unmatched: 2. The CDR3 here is CASRRDRGNSPLHF. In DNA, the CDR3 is TGCGCCAGCAGGAGGGACAGGGGTAATTCACCCCTCCACTTT.

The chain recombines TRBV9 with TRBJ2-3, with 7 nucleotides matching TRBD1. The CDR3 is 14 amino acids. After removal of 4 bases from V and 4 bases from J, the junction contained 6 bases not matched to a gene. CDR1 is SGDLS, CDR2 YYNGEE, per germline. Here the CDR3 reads CASSHEGGADTQYF. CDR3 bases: TGTGCCAGCAGCCATGAAGGGGGCGCAGATACGCAGTATTTT.

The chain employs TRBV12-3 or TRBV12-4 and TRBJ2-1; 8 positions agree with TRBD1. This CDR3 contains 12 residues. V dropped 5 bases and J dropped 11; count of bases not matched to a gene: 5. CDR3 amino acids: CASSPGGGQQFF. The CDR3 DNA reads TGTGCCAGCAGTCCAGGGGGCGGTCAGCAGTTCTTC.

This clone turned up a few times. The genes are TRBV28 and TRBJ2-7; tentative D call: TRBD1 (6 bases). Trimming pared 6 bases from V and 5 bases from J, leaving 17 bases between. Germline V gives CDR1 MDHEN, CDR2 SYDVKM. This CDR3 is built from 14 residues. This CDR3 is CASSLGYRAHEQYF. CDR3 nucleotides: TGTGCCAGCAGCCTAGGGTACAGGGCCCACGAGCAGTACTTC.

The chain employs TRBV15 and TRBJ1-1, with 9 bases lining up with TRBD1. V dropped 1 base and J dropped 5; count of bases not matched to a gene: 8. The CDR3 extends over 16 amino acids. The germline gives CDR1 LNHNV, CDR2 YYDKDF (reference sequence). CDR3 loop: CATSRGWGQGDTEAFF. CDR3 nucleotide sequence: TGTGCCACCAGCAGAGGTTGGGGACAGGGTGATACTGAAGCTTTCTTT. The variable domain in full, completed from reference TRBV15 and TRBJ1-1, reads DAMVIQNPRYQVTQFGKPVTLSCSQTLNHNVMYWYQQKSSQAPKLLFHYYDKDFNNEADTPDNFQSRRPNTSFCFLDIRSPGLGDTAMYLCATSRGWGQGDTEAFFGQGTRLTVV.

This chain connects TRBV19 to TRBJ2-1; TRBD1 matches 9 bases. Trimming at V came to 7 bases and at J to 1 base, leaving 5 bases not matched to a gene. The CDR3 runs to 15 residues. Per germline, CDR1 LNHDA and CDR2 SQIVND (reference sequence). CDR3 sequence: CASKIDRGSYNEQFF. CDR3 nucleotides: TGTGCCAGTAAAATTGACAGGGGGTCCTACAATGAGCAGTTCTTC.

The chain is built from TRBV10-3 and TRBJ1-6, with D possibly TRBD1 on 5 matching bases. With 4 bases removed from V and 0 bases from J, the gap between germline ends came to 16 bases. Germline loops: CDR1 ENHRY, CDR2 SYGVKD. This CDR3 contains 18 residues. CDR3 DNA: TGTGCCATCAGTGGAGGGAGGGGCGAAAGCTCCTATAATTCACCCCTCCACTTT. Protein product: CAISGGRGESSYNSPLHF.

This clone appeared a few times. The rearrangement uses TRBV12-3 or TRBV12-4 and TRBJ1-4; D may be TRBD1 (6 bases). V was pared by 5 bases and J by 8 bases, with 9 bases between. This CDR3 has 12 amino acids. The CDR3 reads CASSTGTEKLFF. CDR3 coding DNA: TGTGCCAGCAGTACGGGGACAGAAAAACTGTTTTTT.